These 13 T cell receptor beta chains originate from one sample sequenced in a study of PD-1 blockade in classical Hodgkin lymphoma. Only in-frame clones appear in the TCRdb table, and some are missing; sequencing was by immunoSEQ multiplex PCR. The sample carries about 86,000 clones, 89% recorded once. Relapse after autologous stem cell transplantation occurred in every patient, and brentuximab vedotin exposure varied. The source was peripheral blood mononuclear cells (PBMCs), collected before the second cycle of nivolumab. All receptors derive from a human donor with classical Hodgkin lymphoma.

The gene calls are TRBV5-1 and TRBJ2-1, with TRBD2 matching over 13 bases. CDR1 is SGHRS, CDR2 YFSETQ, per germline. The CDR3 has 21 residues. V lost 0 bases, J lost 6 bases, and 18 bases stayed unmatched. For the CDR3, the DNA is TGCGCCAGCAGCTTGGGGGGTCCGGGACTAGCGGGATTCTTTGGGGCCAATGAGCAGTTCTTC. Its translation is CASSLGGPGLAGFFGANEQFF. The full variable domain, in which reference TRBV5-1 and TRBJ2-1 provide the parts outside the CDR3, is KAGVTQTPRYLIKTRGQQVTLSCSPISGHRSVSWYQQTPGQGLQFLFEYFSETQRNKGNFPGRFSGRQFSNSRSEMNVSTLELGDSALYLCASSLGGPGLAGFFGANEQFFGPGTRLTVL.

V gene TRBV28 combines with J gene TRBJ2-7; D ambiguous. The CDR3 loop spans 13 amino acids. Germline assignment: CDR1 MDHEN and CDR2 SYDVKM. Trimming shortened V by 1 base and J by 3 bases, and 7 bases separated the two germline ends. CDR3 sequence reads: CASSLLHNYEQYF. The CDR3, as DNA: TGTGCCAGCAGTTTATTACACAACTACGAGCAGTACTTC.

V usage is TRBV27 and J usage is TRBJ1-5; no clear D gene. The CDR3 extends over 15 amino acids. CDR1 is MNHEY and CDR2 is SMNVEV in the germline V gene (reference sequence). V lost 5 bases and J lost 1, with 12 bases in between. CDR3 loop: CASSGGGLSNQPQHF. CDR3 DNA sequence: TGTGCCAGCAGTGGCGGAGGGTTAAGCAATCAGCCCCAGCATTTT.

This clone was recorded once. The CDR3 is CASSLRVGQVNTEAFF. CDR3 DNA sequence: TGTGCCAGCAGCTTACGGGTCGGGCAGGTGAACACTGAAGCTTTCTTT. The genes are TRBV7-2 and TRBJ1-1; D call uncertain. This CDR3 has 16 amino acids. The germline V and J ends were trimmed by 2 bases and 0 bases, with 13 bases remaining between them. From germline, CDR1 is SGHTA and CDR2 FQGNSA.

The V gene is TRBV11-2, the J gene TRBJ1-2; no clear D. Trimming stripped 0 bases from V and 8 bases from J, with 10 bases between. The CDR3 totals 13 residues. The germline V gene encodes CDR1 SGHAT and CDR2 FQNNGV. In DNA, the CDR3 is TGTGCCAGCAGCTTAGAAGCCGGGGAAGGCTACACCTTC. This sequence encodes CASSLEAGEGYTF.

The CDR3 sequence: CASSKDRDHEQYF. CDR3 DNA: TGTGCCAGCTCAAAAGACAGGGACCACGAGCAGTACTTC. The gene calls are TRBV18 and TRBJ2-7; 7 bases are shared with TRBD1. The CDR3 contains 13 residues. Looked up from germline, CDR1 is KGHSH and CDR2 is LQKENI. The V segment lost 5 bases and the J segment 5 bases; nucleotides outside the gene matches: 6.

The chain joins TRBV2 to TRBJ1-4; the match to TRBD1 covers 9 bases. The V segment lost 3 bases and the J segment 2 bases; nucleotides outside the gene matches: 1. The CDR3 extends over 15 amino acids. CDR1 is SNHLY, CDR2 FYNNEI, per germline. CDR3 DNA sequence: TGTGCCAGCAGTGAGACAGGGGGGACTAATGAAAAACTGTTTTTT. Translation gives CASSETGGTNEKLFF.

The chain joins TRBV10-3 to TRBJ1-4; D gene ambiguous. Germline assignment: CDR1 ENHRY and CDR2 SYGVKD. The CDR3 has 17 amino acids. V shed 0 bases and J shed 0 bases, with 11 bases lying between them. The CDR3 bases are TGTGCCATCAGTGAGTCGAAAACAGTTACAACTAATGAAAAACTGTTTTTT. This codes for CAISESKTVTTNEKLFF.

This clone was observed a handful of times. V usage is TRBV7-9 and J usage is TRBJ2-1, with 7 bases identical to TRBD2. The germline V gene encodes CDR1 SEHNR and CDR2 FQNEAQ (reference sequence). The CDR3 loop spans 15 amino acids. Trimming removed 2 bases from V and 2 bases from J; junction bases left unmatched: 3. CDR3 in DNA: TGTGCCAGCAGCTTAACGGGGGGAACCTACAATGAGCAGTTCTTC. Amino acids: CASSLTGGTYNEQFF.

The J gene is TRBJ2-1, the V gene TRBV16, with 12 bases matching TRBD2. From germline, CDR1 is KGHSY and CDR2 FQNENV. The CDR3 spans 16 residues. Germline trimming cut 9 bases from V and 6 bases from J; bases unmatched to any gene: 12. The CDR3 sequence: CASMQTTSGSLNEQFF. The CDR3 bases are TGTGCCAGTATGCAAACGACTAGCGGGAGCCTCAATGAGCAGTTCTTC.

This sequence joins TRBV18 and TRBJ2-7; TRBD1 aligns across 8 bases. Germline values: CDR1 KGHSH, CDR2 LQKENI. Trimming cost V 2 bases and J 2 bases; bases outside gene matches: 2. This CDR3 has 14 residues. The CDR3 reads CASSPTGQAYEQYF. For the CDR3, the DNA is TGTGCCAGCTCACCAACGGGACAGGCCTACGAGCAGTACTTC.

This clone was observed once. The rearrangement joins TRBV28 to TRBJ2-7, with 7 bases aligning to TRBD1. Germline assignment: CDR1 MDHEN and CDR2 SYDVKM. V shed 3 bases, J shed 0 bases, and the junction held 8 bases outside the gene matches. The CDR3 consists of 16 residues. Here the CDR3 reads CASSFLGTASSYEQYF. The CDR3 region has the DNA TGTGCCAGCAGTTTCCTGGGGACAGCGAGCTCCTACGAGCAGTACTTC.

This chain joins TRBV27 and TRBJ2-1, with TRBD1 matching over 8 bases. Looked up from germline, CDR1 is MNHEY and CDR2 is SMNVEV (reference sequence). The CDR3 has 13 residues. The junction had 7 bases not matched to a gene; V was cut back by 5 bases and J by 10 bases. As DNA, the CDR3 is TGTGCCAGCAGTCCCTGGACAGGGAGGGAGCAGTTCTTC. Protein product: CASSPWTGREQFF.